This T cell receptor (beta chain) is from a study of cytomegalovirus exposure and HLA in healthy donors. Study-wide background: In a previous analysis, 110 million or so unique TCR beta sequences were found from some 180 million T cells. General study points: Under in vitro conditions, a few CMV-associated chains were confirmed as specific for CMV antigens. Rates of TCR association differed by HLA locus in a later analysis, with DRB1 highest and HLA-C lowest.

The primer mix had 60 Vbeta and 13 Jbeta primers. Data came from immunoSEQ multiplex PCR; TCRdb stores just in-frame clones and leaves some out. This sample's table reports roughly 90,000 clones. CDR1 and CDR2 from the germline V gene are SGDLS and YYNGEE. V dropped 4 bases and J dropped 0; count of bases not matched to a gene: 9. There are 17 residues in the CDR3. In regard to this clone: Its cognate antigen is unknown.

Sequenced input: PBMCs. The clonotype was recovered from a man between 45 and 60 years old in good health and CMV-seropositive. The chain recombines TRBV9 with TRBJ2-2; 7 nucleotides line up with TRBD1. The CDR3 reads CASSTSRTGANTGELFF. CDR3 nucleotides: TGTGCCAGCAGCACCTCGAGGACAGGAGCGAACACCGGGGAGCTGTTTTTT.